A single sample gave rise to the 27 T cell receptor beta chains below, sequenced in a study of CD8+CD57+ T cells in acquired aplastic anemia. Researchers used genomic DNA as the template to profile TCR beta VDJ and CDR3. Via MiXCR, TCRdb re-called the reads, giving one row per CDR3 protein. The repertoire holds roughly 93,000 distinct CDR3 sequences, with about 66% as singletons. Individuals selected for sequencing had exhibited CD8+CD57+ cell expansion on flow cytometry. The source material was sorted CD4+, CD8+, or CD8+CD57+ T cells (not recorded which) from PBMCs. The receptors shown here come from a human donor with aplastic anemia.

The chain links TRBV29-1 to TRBJ2-2; D unresolved. Looked up from germline, CDR1 is SQVTM and CDR2 is ANQGSEA. CDR3 length equals 12 residues. V was pared by 2 bases and J by 7 bases, with 8 bases between. Here the CDR3 DNA reads TGCAGCGTTGAAAAGGGCAACGGGGAGCTGTTTTTT. As protein: CSVEKGNGELFF.

Details on this clonotype: Sequence at one end of the junction differs from germline and may be a read error. J is TRBJ2-5 and V is TRBV24-1; 9 positions agree with TRBD2. CDR3 length: 15 residues. The V gene's germline CDR1 is KGHDR and CDR2 SFDVKD. The DNA of the CDR3 is TGTGCCACCAGTGACCTAGCGGGACCCCAAGAGACCCAGCACTTC. The encoded protein is CATSDLAGPQETQHF.

V usage is TRBV19 and J usage is TRBJ1-5; unclear D gene. This CDR3 spans 15 amino acids. Trimming took 8 bases from V and 4 from J, leaving 18 bases between them. Germline V gene sequence: CDR1 LNHDA, CDR2 SQIVND (reference sequence). The CDR3 reads CASGNSSRRNQPQHF. CDR3 DNA: TGTGCCAGTGGAAATTCTAGCCGTCGAAATCAGCCCCAGCATTTT.

The gene calls are TRBV6-2 or TRBV6-3 and TRBJ2-5, with unresolved D. The V gene lost 2 bases and the J gene lost 3 bases, with 7 bases spanning the gap. This CDR3 has 13 residues. From germline, CDR1 is MNHEY and CDR2 SVGEGT. The CDR3 here is CASSYANKETQYF. CDR3 DNA sequence: TGTGCCAGCAGTTACGCAAACAAAGAGACCCAGTACTTC.

This clonotype showed up just once. The chain has TRBV20-1 and TRBJ1-1; D not resolved. This CDR3 has 12 amino acids. Germline CDR1 DFQATT, CDR2 SNEGSKA (reference sequence). V was shortened by 6 bases and J by 2 bases, with 10 bases between the two germline ends. The DNA for the CDR3 is TGCAGTGCCAGTTACATTAACACTGAAGCTTTCTTT. Protein sequence: CSASYINTEAFF.

This clonotype has just a few counts. This chain links TRBV29-1 with TRBJ2-7; 11 nucleotides match TRBD1. Germline lookup yields CDR1 SQVTM and CDR2 ANQGSEA. CDR3 length: 15 residues. J lost 6 bases, V lost 5 bases, and 12 bases had no gene match. The CDR3 is CSVQTGTGGTSEQYF. The DNA of the CDR3 is TGCAGCGTTCAAACTGGGACAGGGGGAACCTCCGAGCAGTACTTC.

The V gene is TRBV20-1, the J gene TRBJ1-2, with D possibly TRBD1 on 6 matching bases. CDR3 length: 14 residues. Deletions cut 1 base from V and 2 bases from J, with 11 bases between. Germline loops: CDR1 DFQATT, CDR2 SNEGSKA (reference sequence). CDR3 sequence: CSARVFQGNYGYTF. The CDR3 region has the DNA TGCAGTGCTAGAGTCTTTCAGGGGAACTATGGCTACACCTTC.

V and J are TRBV11-3 and TRBJ2-5; D unclear. This CDR3 has 14 residues. CDR1 and CDR2 from the germline V gene are SGHNT and YENEEA. With 5 bases removed from V and 4 bases from J, the gap between germline ends came to 14 bases. Here the CDR3 reads CASSPREVVETQYF. The CDR3 DNA reads as TGTGCCAGCAGCCCTAGGGAAGTCGTAGAGACCCAGTACTTC.

The gene calls are TRBV9 and TRBJ2-1, with TRBD2 matching 11 bases. V lost 4 bases and J lost 9; bases outside the gene matches: 6. Germline-derived CDR1 and CDR2 are SGDLS and YYNGEE. The CDR3 is 14 amino acids. The CDR3 loop is CASSPTSGIGEQFF. The CDR3, as DNA: TGTGCCAGCAGCCCGACTAGCGGGATCGGTGAGCAGTTCTTC.

A note on this clonotype: Sequence at one end of the junction differs from germline and may be a read error. V is TRBV24-1 and J is TRBJ2-5; D possibly uses TRBD1 or TRBD2 (6 bases each). The CDR3 has 13 residues. The germline gives CDR1 KGHDR, CDR2 SFDVKD. CDR3 loop: CATGDPGAKTQYF. The CDR3 DNA is TGTGCCACCGGTGATCCGGGGGCGAAGACCCAGTACTTC.

The chain combines TRBV30 with TRBJ2-7; 7 bases match TRBD1. The CDR3 sequence is 12 residues long. Germline-derived CDR1 and CDR2 are GTSNPN and SVGIG (reference sequence). V gave up 5 bases and J gave up 5 bases; unmatched junction bases: 6. The CDR3 DNA reads TGTGCCTGGGAGACAGGGATCCACGAGCAGTACTTC. This sequence encodes CAWETGIHEQYF.

This clonotype was found a few times. The V call is TRBV19, the J call TRBJ2-1; D is unresolved. The V and J ends lost 3 bases and 12 bases respectively, with 12 bases between them. This CDR3 is built from 12 residues. Germline V gene lookup returns CDR1 LNHDA and CDR2 SQIVND (reference sequence). CDR3 sequence (DNA): TGTGCCAGTAGTATCCCAGCCGTAGGGCAGTTCTTC. Its protein is CASSIPAVGQFF.

The chain uses TRBV2 and TRBJ2-7; 7 positions agree with TRBD1. This CDR3 is built from 14 residues. With V trimmed by 6 bases and J by 4 bases, 9 bases remained unmatched. In germline, CDR1 is SNHLY, CDR2 FYNNEI. The CDR3 sequence is CASRRQGPFYEQYF. The CDR3 nucleotides read TGTGCCAGCAGAAGACAGGGACCCTTTTACGAGCAGTACTTC.

This clonotype came up once. The rearrangement joins TRBV7-2 to TRBJ2-5; D is ambiguous. The CDR3 covers 12 residues. Germline lookup yields CDR1 SGHTA and CDR2 FQGNSA. V was pared by 9 bases and J by 7 bases, with 15 bases between. The CDR3 nucleotides read TGTGCCAGTAGCCAAACCAAAGGGACCCAGTACTTC. Translating gives CASSQTKGTQYF.

This rearrangement joins TRBV19 to TRBJ1-1; D is possibly TRBD1 (5 bases). CDR1 is LNHDA, CDR2 SQIVND, per germline (reference sequence). V shed 5 bases and J shed 11 bases, with 12 bases lying between them. This CDR3 region has 11 residues. The CDR3 nucleotides read TGTGCCAGTAGTGCACGGGACGTGGCTTTCTTT. Its protein is CASSARDVAFF.

Ten or more counts support this clonotype. V usage is TRBV10-2 and J usage is TRBJ1-1; the D is unclear. The CDR3 is made up of 15 amino acids. The germline V gene has CDR1 WSHSY and CDR2 SAAADI. The V end lost 0 bases, the J end lost 1 base, and 9 bases lay between the germline ends. The CDR3 loop reads CASSESPLTNTEAFF. The CDR3 bases are TGCGCCAGCAGTGAGTCTCCTCTTACGAACACTGAAGCTTTCTTT.

The CDR3 DNA is TGTGCCAGCAGCTTATGGTCGGTCACAGATACGCAGTATTTT. Translation gives CASSLWSVTDTQYF. The chain combines TRBV25-1 with TRBJ2-3; D not resolved. Trimming shortened V by 6 bases and J by 2 bases, and 12 bases separated the two germline ends. CDR1 is MGHDK and CDR2 is SYGVNS in the germline V gene. This CDR3 spans 14 amino acids.

The chain's CDR3 is CSARDRGQRNTEAFF. The CDR3 region has the DNA TGCAGTGCTAGAGATCGGGGGCAAAGGAACACTGAAGCTTTCTTT. This chain uses TRBV20-1 with TRBJ1-1, with a weak D call TRBD1 (6 bases). The V and J ends lost 0 bases and 1 base respectively, with 12 bases between them. The CDR3 runs to 15 residues. The germline CDR1 and CDR2 sequences are DFQATT and SNEGSKA (reference sequence).

The rearrangement links TRBV5-1 to TRBJ2-7; no definite D call. V was clipped by 0 bases and J by 0 bases, with 10 bases between them. The germline V gene has CDR1 SGHRS and CDR2 YFSETQ. This CDR3 spans 15 amino acids. The CDR3 reads CASSLVDQTSYEQYF. As DNA, the CDR3 is TGCGCCAGCAGCTTGGTTGACCAAACCTCCTACGAGCAGTACTTC.

This clonotype has more than one count but fewer than ten. The J gene is TRBJ1-4, the V gene TRBV29-1; D uncertain. V shed 0 bases and J shed 6 bases, with 11 bases lying between them. The CDR3 is 14 residues long. Germline V gene sequence: CDR1 SQVTM, CDR2 ANQGSEA. CDR3 in amino acids: CSVEEWGGDEKLFF. CDR3 sequence (DNA): TGCAGCGTTGAAGAGTGGGGTGGTGATGAAAAACTGTTTTTT.

The chain employs TRBV4-1 and TRBJ2-7, with TRBD2 matching over 10 bases. The CDR3 runs to 15 residues. From germline, CDR1 is MGHRA and CDR2 YSYEKL. Trimming at V came to 4 bases and at J to 3 bases, leaving 6 bases not matched to a gene. CDR3 in amino acids: CASSPPLAGDYEQYF. The CDR3 region has the DNA TGCGCCAGCAGCCCGCCTCTAGCGGGAGACTACGAGCAGTACTTC.

The chain has TRBV10-3 and TRBJ2-1; 12 bases align to TRBD1. Trimming took 11 bases from V and 10 from J; bases not matched to a gene: 9. The CDR3 consists of 13 residues. In germline, CDR1 is ENHRY, CDR2 SYGVKD. CDR3 in DNA: TGTGCCGACCCGGGACAGGGGGCCAACGAGCAGTTCTTC. This translates into CADPGQGANEQFF.

This clonotype was recorded at least ten times. This chain connects TRBV27 to TRBJ2-7, with D unclear. The CDR3 extends over 13 amino acids. Trimming cost V 0 bases and J 2 bases, with 5 bases left between them. Germline V lookup: CDR1 MNHEY, CDR2 SMNVEV (reference sequence). The CDR3 DNA reads TGTGCCAGCAGTTTATCCCGAACCTACGAGCAGTACTTC. The encoded protein is CASSLSRTYEQYF.

V and J are TRBV20-1 and TRBJ2-1; no reliable D call. Germline lookup yields CDR1 DFQATT and CDR2 SNEGSKA (reference sequence). The length of the CDR3 is 13 residues. With 4 bases removed from V and 4 bases from J, the gap between germline ends came to 11 bases. In DNA form, the CDR3 reads TGCAGTGCTAACACGGACCCTTACAATGAGCAGTTCTTC. Translation gives CSANTDPYNEQFF.

The chain links TRBV9 to TRBJ1-1; D not resolved. The CDR3 has 13 amino acids. V was clipped by 4 bases and J by 1 base, with 8 bases between them. Germline V gene lookup returns CDR1 SGDLS and CDR2 YYNGEE. In nucleotides, the CDR3 is TGTGCCAGCAGCCCCCGACAGAACACTGAAGCTTTCTTT. It is translated as CASSPRQNTEAFF. The entire variable domain, with the rest obtained from reference TRBV9 and TRBJ1-1, is as follows: DSGVTQTPKHLITATGQRVTLRCSPRSGDLSVYWYQQSLDQGLQFLIQYYNGEERAKGNILERFSAQQFPDLHSELNLSSLELGDSALYFCASSPRQNTEAFFGQGTRLTVV.

The chain uses TRBV20-1 and TRBJ2-5, with 12 bases that match TRBD2. The junction had 5 bases not matched to a gene; V was cut back by 3 bases and J by 6 bases. Germline V gene sequence: CDR1 DFQATT, CDR2 SNEGSKA (reference sequence). The CDR3 has 14 amino acids. In DNA form, the CDR3 reads TGCAGTGCTAGGCGAACTAGCGGGGGGCAGACCCAGTACTTC. It is translated as CSARRTSGGQTQYF.

A word on this clonotype: Here the CDR3 omits its conserved ending phenylalanine or tryptophan, so a read error is the likely source. V and J are TRBV10-3 and TRBJ1-1; D unclear. Trimming took 2 bases from V and 1 from J, leaving 8 bases between them. Germline V gene lookup returns CDR1 ENHRY and CDR2 SYGVKD. This CDR3 comprises 14 residues. CDR3 amino acids: CAISEDFRNTEAFL. For the CDR3, the DNA is TGTGCCATCAGTGAGGATTTTAGGAACACTGAAGCTTTCCTT.